The 32 T cell receptor beta chains reported below all come from one sample, sequenced in a study of spatial heterogeneity in lung cancer. TCRdb independently ran MiXCR on the 5' RACE reads; one entry per CDR3 protein. The data show about 80,000 distinct CDR3 sequences, under 8.5% seen once. The sample's time point: sample taken at primary tumor resection. The specimen was PBMCs, collected at surgery. These receptors all come from a male donor with early-stage non-small cell lung cancer.

This clonotype has a handful of counts. The chain uses TRBV13 and TRBJ1-6; D ambiguous. The CDR3 is made up of 13 amino acids. Germline V lookup: CDR1 PRHDT, CDR2 FYEKMQ (reference sequence). V gave up 5 bases and J gave up 11 bases, with 13 bases separating them. The CDR3 bases are TGTGCCAGCAGCATTAGTCTCGGTGCACCCCTCCACTTT. It translates to CASSISLGAPLHF.

This clonotype was counted many times. V usage is TRBV20-1 and J usage is TRBJ2-7; D is uncertain. This CDR3 has 12 amino acids. V lost 3 bases to trimming and J lost 6 bases, with 12 bases between them. Germline lookup yields CDR1 DFQATT and CDR2 SNEGSKA (reference sequence). CDR3 amino acids: CSASYRLFEQYF. As DNA, the CDR3 is TGCAGTGCTAGCTACCGTCTCTTCGAGCAGTACTTC.

This clonotype was found a few times. This rearrangement joins TRBV4-3 to TRBJ2-5, with D perhaps TRBD1 or TRBD2 (5 bases each). Trimming stripped 0 bases from V and 5 bases from J, with 13 bases between. The CDR3 spans 15 residues. Germline CDR1 and CDR2: LGHNA and YSLEER. In DNA form, the CDR3 reads TGCGCCAGCAGCCAAGAGGCGGGCAGGGCTGAGACCCAGTACTTC. Amino acid sequence: CASSQEAGRAETQYF.

This sequence joins TRBV12-3 or TRBV12-4 and TRBJ1-1, with unresolved D. The ends were cut back, 5 bases at V and 5 bases at J, with 15 bases in the middle. There are 14 residues in the CDR3. The chain's CDR3 is CASSPVGIATEAFF. CDR3 in DNA: TGTGCCAGCAGTCCCGTCGGGATTGCAACTGAAGCTTTCTTT.

There are many counts of this clonotype. This chain connects TRBV9 to TRBJ2-3, with 8 bases matching TRBD2. Germline CDR1 SGDLS, CDR2 YYNGEE. CDR3 length: 17 residues. V lost 3 bases to trimming and J lost 5 bases; unmatched junction nucleotides: 14. CDR3 region: CASSAALTGSGRDTQYF. The CDR3, as DNA: TGTGCCAGCAGCGCAGCCCTGACTGGCAGCGGGAGAGATACGCAGTATTTT.

This chain's CDR3 is CASAPGLASYEQFF. In DNA form, the CDR3 reads TGTGCCAGCGCTCCGGGACTAGCGTCGTATGAGCAGTTCTTC. J is TRBJ2-1 and V is TRBV19, with 10 bases aligning to TRBD2. Germline V gives CDR1 LNHDA, CDR2 SQIVND (reference sequence). This CDR3 contains 14 residues. With V trimmed by 9 bases and J by 8 bases, 10 bases remained unmatched. The entire variable domain, with the rest obtained from reference TRBV19 and TRBJ2-1, is as follows: DGGITQSPKYLFRKEGQNVTLSCEQNLNHDAMYWYRQDPGQGLRLIYYSQIVNDFQKGDIAEGYSVSREKKESFPLTVTSAQKNPTAFYLCASAPGLASYEQFFGPGTRLTVL.

This clonotype was seen a few times. The rearrangement joins TRBV6-2 or TRBV6-3 to TRBJ1-2; a possible D gene is TRBD1 (6 bases). Trimming cost V 2 bases and J 0 bases, with 22 bases left between them. Per germline, CDR1 MNHEY and CDR2 SVGEGT. The CDR3 has 19 residues. As DNA, the CDR3 is TGTGCCAGCAGTTACGAAGCCCGGGACACCGAACTCTCTAACTATGGCTACACCTTC. Its protein product is CASSYEARDTELSNYGYTF.

This clonotype showed up many times. The chain uses TRBV2 and TRBJ1-6; D not resolved. Germline V lookup: CDR1 SNHLY, CDR2 FYNNEI. Trimming shortened V by 0 bases and J by 8 bases, and 11 bases separated the two germline ends. The CDR3 extends over 15 amino acids. As DNA, the CDR3 is TGTGCCAGCAGTGAAGCGTTTATCCAATATTCACCCCTCCACTTT. This gives the protein CASSEAFIQYSPLHF.

The table lists this clonotype with many counts. The rearrangement links TRBV29-1 to TRBJ2-2; no definite D call. The germline CDR1 and CDR2 sequences are SQVTM and ANQGSEA. V was pared by 3 bases and J by 6 bases, with 8 bases between. The CDR3 covers 12 residues. In DNA form, the CDR3 reads TGCAGCGTTGAGTCCTTTTCCGGGGAGCTGTTTTTT. Its protein product is CSVESFSGELFF.

This clonotype was recorded many times. This chain links TRBV7-2 with TRBJ2-1; the match to TRBD2 covers 8 bases. This CDR3 comprises 15 residues. Germline CDR1 SGHTA, CDR2 FQGNSA. J was trimmed by 8 bases and V by 5 bases; bases with no gene match: 11. The CDR3 nucleotides are TGTGCCAGCAGCCCCCGGGGCGGGGGGAGCGATGAGCAGTTCTTC. This encodes CASSPRGGGSDEQFF.

The chain links TRBV4-3 to TRBJ1-2, with D perhaps TRBD1 (6 bases). This CDR3 has 16 amino acids. Trimming took off 1 base at V and 3 bases at J, with 15 bases between the two ends. The germline V gene encodes CDR1 LGHNA and CDR2 YSLEER. CDR3 sequence (DNA): TGCGCCAGCAGCCAAGTTTCCGGGGGGCTGGACTATGGCTACACCTTC. It codes for CASSQVSGGLDYGYTF.

This chain's CDR3 is CASSIGVNTEAFF. The CDR3 DNA sequence: TGTGCCAGTAGTATCGGGGTAAACACTGAAGCTTTCTTT. The genes are TRBV19 and TRBJ1-1; no clear D gene. V was shortened by 3 bases and J by 2 bases, with 7 bases between the two germline ends. Germline-derived CDR1 and CDR2 are LNHDA and SQIVND (reference sequence). The CDR3 totals 13 residues.

This clonotype was observed a handful of times. The rearrangement uses TRBV20-1 and TRBJ1-1, with D perhaps TRBD1 (5 bases). The V gene lost 5 bases and the J gene lost 0 bases, with 16 bases spanning the gap. Per germline, CDR1 DFQATT and CDR2 SNEGSKA (reference sequence). There are 15 residues in the CDR3. The CDR3 sequence is CSARRAGTMNTEAFF. CDR3 coding DNA: TGCAGTGCTCGACGTGCAGGGACTATGAACACTGAAGCTTTCTTT.

This clonotype appeared many times. The V gene is TRBV3-1, the J gene TRBJ1-1, with a weak D call TRBD1 (5 bases). V was cut by 1 base and J by 4 bases, with 10 bases left in between. The CDR3 length is 14 residues. The germline CDR1 and CDR2 sequences are LGHDT and YNNKEL (reference sequence). In DNA, the CDR3 is TGTGCCAGCAGCCAAGGGGGGTTCGGCACTGAAGCTTTCTTT. Protein: CASSQGGFGTEAFF. The full variable domain, in which reference TRBV3-1 and TRBJ1-1 provide the parts outside the CDR3, is DTAVSQTPKYLVTQMGNDKSIKCEQNLGHDTMYWYKQDSKKFLKIMFSYNNKELIINETVPNRFSPKSPDKAHLNLHINSLELGDSAVYFCASSQGGFGTEAFFGQGTRLTVV.

This clonotype was counted at least ten times. V gene TRBV29-1 combines with J gene TRBJ1-1; no clear D gene. Germline CDR1 SQVTM, CDR2 ANQGSEA. CDR3 length: 13 residues. V gave up 4 bases and J gave up 1 base, with 10 bases separating them. Here the CDR3 DNA reads TGCAGCGTTGTTGCTTGGAGGAACACTGAAGCTTTCTTT. Translated: CSVVAWRNTEAFF. The complete variable domain, with remaining parts taken from reference TRBV29-1 and TRBJ1-1, reads SAVISQKPSRDICQRGTSLTIQCQVDSQVTMMFWYRQQPGQSLTLIATANQGSEATYESGFVIDKFPISRPNLTFSTLTVSNMSPEDSSIYLCSVVAWRNTEAFFGQGTRLTVV.

This clonotype was observed at least ten times. The chain is built from TRBV20-1 and TRBJ1-1; D gene uncertain. Germline V lookup: CDR1 DFQATT, CDR2 SNEGSKA (reference sequence). This CDR3 has 12 amino acids. Trimming cost V 0 bases and J 6 bases, with 8 bases left between them. In DNA, the CDR3 is TGCAGTGCTAGAGAAGACGGAGCTGAAGCTTTCTTT. Its protein product is CSAREDGAEAFF.

The chain recombines TRBV10-3 with TRBJ2-7; 9 bases agree with TRBD1. Germline lookup yields CDR1 ENHRY and CDR2 SYGVKD. CDR3 length: 18 residues. V lost 2 bases to trimming and J lost 5 bases; unmatched junction nucleotides: 16. CDR3 DNA: TGTGCCATCAGTGAGGAGCCTTCCGGGACAGGGAGAGCCAACGAGCAGTACTTC. The encoded protein is CAISEEPSGTGRANEQYF.

There are many counts of this clonotype. The rearrangement joins TRBV5-1 to TRBJ2-2; D unresolved. The CDR3 has 14 amino acids. The germline V gene encodes CDR1 SGHRS and CDR2 YFSETQ. Deletions cut 4 bases from V and 1 base from J, with 8 bases between. The CDR3 sequence is CASSQAGNTGELFF. In DNA form, the CDR3 reads TGCGCCAGCAGCCAAGCAGGGAACACCGGGGAGCTGTTTTTT.

This chain joins TRBV7-3 and TRBJ1-1; D is ambiguous. The CDR3 sequence is 17 residues long. V was cut by 2 bases and J by 3 bases, with 19 bases left in between. Germline-derived CDR1 and CDR2 are SGHTA and FQGTGA. The CDR3 spells CASSLRPLQRADTEAFF. CDR3 bases: TGTGCCAGCAGCTTACGCCCCCTACAAAGGGCGGACACTGAAGCTTTCTTT.

This clonotype came up many times. The V call is TRBV6-5, the J call TRBJ2-7; 12 bases are shared with TRBD2. This CDR3 contains 13 residues. V lost 7 bases and J lost 5; bases outside the gene matches: 3. The germline V gene has CDR1 MNHEY and CDR2 SVGAGI. The CDR3 sequence is CASTGLAGNEQYF. The CDR3 coding sequence is TGTGCCAGCACCGGACTAGCGGGAAACGAGCAGTACTTC.

This clonotype has a count of ten or more. J is TRBJ2-3 and V is TRBV20-1; 13 nucleotides agree with TRBD2. The germline CDR1 and CDR2 sequences are DFQATT and SNEGSKA (reference sequence). CDR3 size: 14 residues. The ends lost 6 bases at V and 4 bases at J; junction bases unmatched: 4. CDR3 loop: CSAALAGGADTQYF. The CDR3 DNA reads TGCAGTGCAGCACTAGCGGGAGGGGCAGATACGCAGTATTTT.

This clonotype was found a few times. The chain employs TRBV5-5 and TRBJ1-2; 7 bases fit TRBD1. Germline loops: CDR1 SGHKS, CDR2 YYEKEE (reference sequence). V was pared by 4 bases and J by 8 bases, with 14 bases of the junction left unmatched. This CDR3 region has 15 residues. CDR3 amino acids: CASSPTRTGYGGYTF. The CDR3 DNA reads as TGTGCCAGCAGCCCCACCCGGACAGGATATGGAGGCTACACCTTC.

This clonotype was seen a few times. This chain joins TRBV5-1 and TRBJ2-2, with TRBD1 identical over 9 bases. In germline, CDR1 is SGHRS, CDR2 YFSETQ. The CDR3 is 16 residues long. Trimming took 6 bases from V and 5 from J; bases not matched to a gene: 11. The CDR3 sequence: CASTSGDRGKTGELFF. CDR3 sequence (DNA): TGCGCCAGCACCTCCGGCGACAGGGGGAAAACCGGGGAGCTGTTTTTT.

This chain connects TRBV6-5 to TRBJ2-7; 8 bases are a match to TRBD1. J was trimmed by 6 bases and V by 2 bases; bases with no gene match: 15. The length of the CDR3 is 17 residues. CDR1 and CDR2 (germline): MNHEY, SVGAGI. CDR3 nucleotides: TGTGCCAGCAGTTACGGCGTTTCGGACAGGGTAAGAGGCGAGCAGTACTTC. This codes for CASSYGVSDRVRGEQYF.

This clonotype appeared many times. V and J are TRBV7-6 and TRBJ2-2, with D perhaps matching TRBD1 (6 bases). There are 13 residues in the CDR3. Germline V gives CDR1 SGHVS, CDR2 FNYEAQ. V lost 3 bases to trimming and J lost 4 bases, with 6 bases between them. Written as DNA, the CDR3 is TGTGCCAGCAGCTTGGGGGCCACCGGGGAGCTGTTTTTT. Protein sequence: CASSLGATGELFF.

This clonotype was detected many times. The chain carries TRBV5-1 and TRBJ2-1; 7 nucleotides align to TRBD2. Germline loops: CDR1 SGHRS, CDR2 YFSETQ. The CDR3 runs to 15 residues. Trimming cost V 4 bases and J 5 bases; bases outside gene matches: 9. In DNA, the CDR3 is TGCGCCAGCAGCCCGGGCACGGCGGGGGACAATGAGCAGTTCTTC. Its translation is CASSPGTAGDNEQFF.

The chain combines TRBV6-1 with TRBJ1-2; D uncertain. Germline V CDR1 and CDR2: MNHNS, SASEGT. The CDR3 spans 14 residues. V was pared by 4 bases and J by 5 bases, with 14 bases between. Here the CDR3 reads CASSAVAAAYGYTF. In DNA form, the CDR3 reads TGTGCCAGCAGTGCCGTTGCGGCGGCATATGGCTACACCTTC.

V gene TRBV7-9 combines with J gene TRBJ2-2; a weak D match, TRBD1 (6 bases). Germline values: CDR1 SEHNR, CDR2 FQNEAQ (reference sequence). The length of the CDR3 is 16 residues. Between the trimmed V and J ends, which lost 5 bases and 5 bases, there was a span of 18 bases. The CDR3 DNA is TGTGCCAGCAGCCCGAGACAGGCCTGGGAGACCGGGGAGCTGTTTTTT. This sequence encodes CASSPRQAWETGELFF.

This clonotype was seen ten or more times. J is TRBJ1-1 and V is TRBV4-1, with a possible D match to TRBD1 (5 bases). In germline, CDR1 is MGHRA, CDR2 YSYEKL. The CDR3 extends over 15 amino acids. Trimming left V 4 bases short and J 6 bases short, with 18 bases between. The CDR3 coding sequence is TGCGCCAGCAGCCCGAGGGACGGGGGGGACCCTGAAGCTTTCTTT. This encodes CASSPRDGGDPEAFF.

This clonotype was found many times. The chain has TRBV5-1 and TRBJ1-1, with a tentative D call TRBD1 (5 bases). Trimming took 0 bases from V and 3 from J, leaving 12 bases between them. The CDR3 loop spans 15 amino acids. The germline V gene has CDR1 SGHRS and CDR2 YFSETQ. The CDR3 here is CASSLGRVGDTEAFF. For the CDR3, the DNA is TGCGCCAGCAGCTTGGGGAGGGTAGGGGACACTGAAGCTTTCTTT.

This clonotype has a count of ten or more. J is TRBJ1-5 and V is TRBV11-2, with D tentatively TRBD1 (5 bases). Trimming shortened V by 1 base and J by 6 bases, and 13 bases separated the two germline ends. CDR1 is SGHAT and CDR2 is FQNNGV in the germline V gene. The CDR3 has 15 amino acids. This CDR3 reads CASSLASGGGQPQHF. The CDR3 bases are TGTGCCAGCAGCTTAGCCTCGGGGGGAGGTCAGCCCCAGCATTTT.

The chain uses TRBV28 and TRBJ1-5; D unresolved. The CDR3 has 15 amino acids. V was shortened by 5 bases and J by 3 bases, with 14 bases between the two germline ends. Germline assignment: CDR1 MDHEN and CDR2 SYDVKM. As DNA, the CDR3 is TGTGCCAGCAGTCCCCAGGTAGGGCACAATCAGCCCCAGCATTTT. Translation: CASSPQVGHNQPQHF.